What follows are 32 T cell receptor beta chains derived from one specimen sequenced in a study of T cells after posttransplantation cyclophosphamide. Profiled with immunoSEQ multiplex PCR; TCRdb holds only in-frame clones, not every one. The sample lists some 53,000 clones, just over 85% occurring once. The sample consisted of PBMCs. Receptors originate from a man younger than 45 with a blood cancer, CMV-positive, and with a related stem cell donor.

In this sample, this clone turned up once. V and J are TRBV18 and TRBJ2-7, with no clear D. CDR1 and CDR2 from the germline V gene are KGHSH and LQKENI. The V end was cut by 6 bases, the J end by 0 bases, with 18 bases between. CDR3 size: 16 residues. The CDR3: CASSRDRHSSSYEQYF. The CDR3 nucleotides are TGTGCCAGCTCCCGAGATCGACACTCAAGCTCCTACGAGCAGTACTTC.

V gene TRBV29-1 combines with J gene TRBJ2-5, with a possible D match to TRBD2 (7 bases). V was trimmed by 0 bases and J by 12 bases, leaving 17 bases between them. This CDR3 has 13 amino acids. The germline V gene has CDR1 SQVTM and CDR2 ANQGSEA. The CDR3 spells CSVEEGRGDAEYF. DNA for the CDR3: TGCAGCGTTGAAGAAGGGAGGGGGGACGCTGAGTACTTC.

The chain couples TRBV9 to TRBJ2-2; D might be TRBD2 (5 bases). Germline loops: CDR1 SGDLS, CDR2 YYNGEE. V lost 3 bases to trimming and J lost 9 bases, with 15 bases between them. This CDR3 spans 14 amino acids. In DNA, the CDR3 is TGTGCCAGCAGCGCCCCTCTAGCTGCGAGGGAGCTGTTTTTT. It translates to CASSAPLAARELFF.

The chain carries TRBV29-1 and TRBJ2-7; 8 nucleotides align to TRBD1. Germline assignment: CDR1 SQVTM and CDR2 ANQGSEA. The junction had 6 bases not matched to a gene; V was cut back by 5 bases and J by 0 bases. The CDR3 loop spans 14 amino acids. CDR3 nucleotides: TGCAGCGTTAGATTGACAGGGGACTCCTACGAGCAGTACTTC. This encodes CSVRLTGDSYEQYF.

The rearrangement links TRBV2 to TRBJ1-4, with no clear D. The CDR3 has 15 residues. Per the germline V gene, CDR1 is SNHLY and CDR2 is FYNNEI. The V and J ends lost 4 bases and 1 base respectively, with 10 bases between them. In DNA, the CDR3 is TGTGCCAGCAGTGGGGAAGGGAGAACTAATGAAAAACTGTTTTTT. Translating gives CASSGEGRTNEKLFF.

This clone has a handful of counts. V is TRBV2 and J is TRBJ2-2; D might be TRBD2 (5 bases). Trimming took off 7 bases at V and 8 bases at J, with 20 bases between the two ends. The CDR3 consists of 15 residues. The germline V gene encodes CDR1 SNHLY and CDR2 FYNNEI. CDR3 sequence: CASTEGATGMGELFF. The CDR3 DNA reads TGTGCCAGCACTGAGGGAGCCACCGGGATGGGGGAGCTGTTTTTT.

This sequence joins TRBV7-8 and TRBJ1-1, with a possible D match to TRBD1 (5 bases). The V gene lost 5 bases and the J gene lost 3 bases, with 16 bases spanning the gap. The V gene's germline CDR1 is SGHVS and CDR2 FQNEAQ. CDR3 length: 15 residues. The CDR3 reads CASSPLGGGYTEAFF. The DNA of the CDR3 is TGTGCCAGCAGCCCACTTGGGGGGGGGTACACTGAAGCTTTCTTT. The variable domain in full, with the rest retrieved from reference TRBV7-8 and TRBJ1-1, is GAGVSQSPRYKVAKRGQDVALRCDPISGHVSLFWYQQALGQGPEFLTYFQNEAQLDKSGLPSDRFFAERPEGSVSTLKIQRTQQEDSAVYLCASSPLGGGYTEAFFGQGTRLTVV.

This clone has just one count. The CDR3 reads CASSPPTGYSYEQYF. The CDR3 nucleotides read TGTGCCAGCTCACCACCGACTGGGTACTCCTACGAGCAGTACTTC. This sequence joins TRBV18 and TRBJ2-7; D gene ambiguous. Trimming shortened V by 0 bases and J by 0 bases, and 9 bases separated the two germline ends. The CDR3 is 15 amino acids. Per the germline V gene, CDR1 is KGHSH and CDR2 is LQKENI.

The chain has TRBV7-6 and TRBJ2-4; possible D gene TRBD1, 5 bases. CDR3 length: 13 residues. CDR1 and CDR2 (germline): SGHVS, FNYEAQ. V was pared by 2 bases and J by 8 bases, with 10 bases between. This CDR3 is CASSLQGMDIQYF. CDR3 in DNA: TGTGCCAGCAGCTTACAGGGCATGGACATTCAGTACTTC.

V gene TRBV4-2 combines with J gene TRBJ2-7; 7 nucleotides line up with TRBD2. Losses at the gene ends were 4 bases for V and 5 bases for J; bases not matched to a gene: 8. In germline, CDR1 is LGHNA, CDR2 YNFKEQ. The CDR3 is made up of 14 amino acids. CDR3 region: CASSPPAGSNEQYF. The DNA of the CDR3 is TGTGCCAGCAGCCCTCCAGCGGGGTCGAACGAGCAGTACTTC.

The CDR3 is CASSQRTGAGELFF. CDR3 in DNA: TGCGCCAGCAGCCAGAGGACAGGGGCCGGGGAGCTGTTTTTT. The gene calls are TRBV4-3 and TRBJ2-2, with 9 nucleotides matching TRBD1. V lost 3 bases to trimming and J lost 6 bases; unmatched junction nucleotides: 2. The CDR3 is 14 amino acids. Per germline, CDR1 LGHNA and CDR2 YSLEER.

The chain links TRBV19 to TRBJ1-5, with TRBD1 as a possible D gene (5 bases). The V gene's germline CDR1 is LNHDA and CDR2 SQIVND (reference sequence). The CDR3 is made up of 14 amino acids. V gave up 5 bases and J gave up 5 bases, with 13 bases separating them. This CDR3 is CASSGMGPHQPQHF. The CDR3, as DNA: TGTGCCAGTAGTGGGATGGGGCCTCATCAGCCCCAGCATTTT.

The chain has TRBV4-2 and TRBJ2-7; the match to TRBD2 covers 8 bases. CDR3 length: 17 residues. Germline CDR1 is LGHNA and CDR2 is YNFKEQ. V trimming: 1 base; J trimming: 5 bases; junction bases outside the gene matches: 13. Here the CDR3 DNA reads TGTGCCAGCAGCCAAGTACTAAGCGGGAGCGCTCTTCACGAGCAGTACTTC. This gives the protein CASSQVLSGSALHEQYF.

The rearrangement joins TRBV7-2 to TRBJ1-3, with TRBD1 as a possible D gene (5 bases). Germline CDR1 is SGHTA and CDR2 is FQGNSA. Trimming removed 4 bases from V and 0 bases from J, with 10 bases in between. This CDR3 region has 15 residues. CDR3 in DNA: TGTGCCAGCAGCTCAGACAGTAACTCTGGAAACACCATATATTTT. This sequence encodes CASSSDSNSGNTIYF.

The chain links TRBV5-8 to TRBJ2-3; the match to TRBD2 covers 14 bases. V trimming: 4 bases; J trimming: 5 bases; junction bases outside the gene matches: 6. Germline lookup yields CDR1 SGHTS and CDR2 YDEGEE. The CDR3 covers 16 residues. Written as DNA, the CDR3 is TGTGCCAGCAGCCCGAGACTAGCGGGAGGGATAGATACGCAGTATTTT. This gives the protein CASSPRLAGGIDTQYF.

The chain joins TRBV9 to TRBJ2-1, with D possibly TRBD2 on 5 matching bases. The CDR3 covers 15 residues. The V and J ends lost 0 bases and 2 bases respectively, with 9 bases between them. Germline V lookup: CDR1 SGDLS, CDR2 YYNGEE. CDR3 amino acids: CASSVGGSTYNEQFF. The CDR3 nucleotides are TGTGCCAGCAGCGTAGGAGGGAGTACCTACAATGAGCAGTTCTTC.

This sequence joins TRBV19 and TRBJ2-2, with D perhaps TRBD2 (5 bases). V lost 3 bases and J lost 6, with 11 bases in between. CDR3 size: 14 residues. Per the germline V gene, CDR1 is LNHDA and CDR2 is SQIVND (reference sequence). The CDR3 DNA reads TGTGCCAGTAGTATCCGGGAAATGGCCGGGGAGCTGTTTTTT. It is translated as CASSIREMAGELFF.

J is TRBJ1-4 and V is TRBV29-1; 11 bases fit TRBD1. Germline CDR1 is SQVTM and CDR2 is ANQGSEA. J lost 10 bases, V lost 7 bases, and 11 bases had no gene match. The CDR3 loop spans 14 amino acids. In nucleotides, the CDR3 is TGCAGCGCCTTAGGGGGACAGGGGGTGGGAAAACTGTTTTTT. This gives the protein CSALGGQGVGKLFF.

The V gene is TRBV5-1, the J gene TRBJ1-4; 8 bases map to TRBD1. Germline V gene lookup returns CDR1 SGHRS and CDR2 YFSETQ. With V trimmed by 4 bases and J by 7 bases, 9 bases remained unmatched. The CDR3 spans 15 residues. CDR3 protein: CASSEGTGIGEKLFF. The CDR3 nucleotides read TGCGCCAGCAGCGAGGGGACAGGAATCGGTGAAAAACTGTTTTTT.

CDR3 bases: TGTGCCAGCAGCGAACGAAGCATAGCGGATACGAACACCGGGGAGCTGTTTTTT. Amino acids: CASSERSIADTNTGELFF. V is TRBV4-2 and J is TRBJ2-2, with D possibly TRBD2 on 6 matching bases. V was cut by 5 bases and J by 0 bases, with 19 bases left in between. The length of the CDR3 is 18 residues. The germline V gene encodes CDR1 LGHNA and CDR2 YNFKEQ.

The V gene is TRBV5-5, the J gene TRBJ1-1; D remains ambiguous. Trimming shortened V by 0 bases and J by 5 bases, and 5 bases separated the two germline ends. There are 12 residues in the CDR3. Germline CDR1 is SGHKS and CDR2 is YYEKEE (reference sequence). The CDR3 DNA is TGTGCCAGCAGCTTGGTAGAGACTGAAGCTTTCTTT. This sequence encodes CASSLVETEAFF.

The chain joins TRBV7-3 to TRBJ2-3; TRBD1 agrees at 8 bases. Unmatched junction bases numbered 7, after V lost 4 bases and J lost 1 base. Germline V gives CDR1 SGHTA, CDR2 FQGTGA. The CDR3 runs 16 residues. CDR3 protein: CASSSTGAQGTDTQYF. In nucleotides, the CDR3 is TGTGCCAGCAGCTCGACAGGGGCCCAGGGCACAGATACGCAGTATTTT.

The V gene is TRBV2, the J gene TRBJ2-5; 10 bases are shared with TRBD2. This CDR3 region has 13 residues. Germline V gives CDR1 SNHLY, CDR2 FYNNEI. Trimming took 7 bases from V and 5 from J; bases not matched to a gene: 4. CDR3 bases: TGTGCCAGCATGGGACTAGCGTTGGAGACCCAGTACTTC. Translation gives CASMGLALETQYF.

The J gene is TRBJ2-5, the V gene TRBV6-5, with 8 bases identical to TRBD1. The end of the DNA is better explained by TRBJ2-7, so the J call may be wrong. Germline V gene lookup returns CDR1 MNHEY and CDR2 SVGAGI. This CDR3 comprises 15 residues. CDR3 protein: CASSYWARGQAEQYF. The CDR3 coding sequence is TGTGCCAGCAGTTACTGGGCCAGGGGACAGGCCGAGCAGTACTTC.

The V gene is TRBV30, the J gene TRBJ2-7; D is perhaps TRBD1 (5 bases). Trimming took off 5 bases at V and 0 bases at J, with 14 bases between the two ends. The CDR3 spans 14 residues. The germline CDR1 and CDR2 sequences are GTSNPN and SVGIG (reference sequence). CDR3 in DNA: TGTGCCTGGGGGTATGACAGCCGCTCCTACGAGCAGTACTTC. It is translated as CAWGYDSRSYEQYF.

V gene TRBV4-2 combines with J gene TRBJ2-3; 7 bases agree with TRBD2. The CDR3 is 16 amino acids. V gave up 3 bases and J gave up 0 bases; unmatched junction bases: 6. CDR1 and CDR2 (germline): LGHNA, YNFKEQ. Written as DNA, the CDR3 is TGTGCCAGCAGCCAGGAAGCGGGACCTAGCACAGATACGCAGTATTTT. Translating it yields CASSQEAGPSTDTQYF.

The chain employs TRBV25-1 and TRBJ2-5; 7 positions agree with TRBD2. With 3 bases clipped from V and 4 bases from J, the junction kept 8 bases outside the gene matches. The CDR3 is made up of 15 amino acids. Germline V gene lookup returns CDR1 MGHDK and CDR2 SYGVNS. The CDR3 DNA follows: TGTGCCAGCAGTGATGAACCCTGGGGGGGAGAGACCCAGTACTTC. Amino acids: CASSDEPWGGETQYF.

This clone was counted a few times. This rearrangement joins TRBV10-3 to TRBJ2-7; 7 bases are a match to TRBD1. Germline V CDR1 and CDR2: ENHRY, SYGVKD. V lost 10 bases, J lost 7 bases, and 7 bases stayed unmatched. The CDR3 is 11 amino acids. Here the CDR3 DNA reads TGTGCCAGCACTACAGGGGTTGAGCAGTACTTC. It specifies CASTTGVEQYF.

The CDR3 region is CASSLGGRETQYF. CDR3 coding DNA: TGTGCCAGCAGCTTGGGAGGGAGGGAGACCCAGTACTTC. V usage is TRBV5-4 and J usage is TRBJ2-5; TRBD2 is a possible D gene (6 bases). CDR1 and CDR2 (germline): SGHNT, YYREEE (reference sequence). With 0 bases removed from V and 5 bases from J, the gap between germline ends came to 8 bases. The CDR3 spans 13 residues.

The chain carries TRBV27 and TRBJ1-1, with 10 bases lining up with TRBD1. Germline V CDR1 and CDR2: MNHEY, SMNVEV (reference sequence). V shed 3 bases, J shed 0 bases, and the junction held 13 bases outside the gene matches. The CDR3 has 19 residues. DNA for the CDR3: TGTGCCAGCAGTTTTCTTCCACACGACAGGGGGCTTATGAACACTGAAGCTTTCTTT. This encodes CASSFLPHDRGLMNTEAFF.

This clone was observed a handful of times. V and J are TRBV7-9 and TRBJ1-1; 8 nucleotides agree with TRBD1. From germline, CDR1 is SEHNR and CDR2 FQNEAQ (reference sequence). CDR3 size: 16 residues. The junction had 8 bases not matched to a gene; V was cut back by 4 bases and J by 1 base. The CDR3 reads CASSSQTGEENTEAFF. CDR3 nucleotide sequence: TGTGCCAGCAGCTCCCAGACAGGGGAAGAGAACACTGAAGCTTTCTTT.

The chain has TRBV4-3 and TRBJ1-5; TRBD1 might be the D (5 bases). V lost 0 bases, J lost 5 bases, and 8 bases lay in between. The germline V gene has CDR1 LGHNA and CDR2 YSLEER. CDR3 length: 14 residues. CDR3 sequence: CASSQEKGDQPQHF. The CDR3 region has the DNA TGCGCCAGCAGCCAAGAAAAAGGGGATCAGCCCCAGCATTTT.